This TCR beta chain appears in the sequencing data of a study of CD8 T cells in Susac syndrome. Germline CDR1 is SGHRS and CDR2 is YFSETQ. This CDR3 has 12 amino acids. Between the trimmed V and J ends, which lost 10 bases and 2 bases, there was a span of 12 bases. Random hexamers were used to reverse transcribe an amount of about 0.45 to 1 ug RNA. The TCR beta CDR3 was amplified by immunoSEQ multiplex PCR across 54 Vbeta, 13 Jbeta. MiXCR, run by TCRdb on the immunoSEQ multiplex PCR reads, gives a single entry per CDR3 protein. Of tens of thousands of distinct CDR3 sequences in the sample, under 96% are singletons; the top ten hold 0.085% to 0.14%. Treatment-naive patients with stable or active relapsing-remitting disease were the multiple sclerosis controls. Bulk CD8+ and CD4+ cells came from magnetic negative isolation; CD8+ TEMRA by FACS.

The clonotype was recovered from a human donor with multiple sclerosis. Input material: CD4+ T cells from PBMCs. The chain couples TRBV5-1 to TRBJ2-5, with D maybe TRBD1 (5 bases). As DNA, the CDR3 is TGCGCCTCAGGCAGGGTTCAAGAGACCCAGTACTTC. This translates into CASGRVQETQYF.